This T cell receptor beta chain was documented in a study of cytomegalovirus exposure and HLA in healthy donors (dated by TCRdb to the late 2010s). Concerning the study at large: According to an earlier analysis of a few hundred of the donors, about 170 million T cells yielded 90 million to 130 million unique TCR beta sequences and roughly 280 Gb of sequence data. An early release that covered several hundred HLA-typed donors contained approximately 320 gigabases of sequencing data and roughly 84 million unique TCR sequences. The genetic ancestry cluster associated with self-reported Caucasian donors included about 84% of the roughly 400 genotyped donors. The aim of the study was to test whether cataloging public T cell receptors could identify signatures of past pathogen exposure. Using immunosequencing, the study profiled T cell repertoires from some 670 subjects and related those repertoires to cytomegalovirus serostatus. In addition to the first cohort of several hundred subjects, a separate validation cohort of 120 different subjects was used. The study combined high-throughput TCR immunosequencing, statistical association of individual TCRs with disease status, and machine learning to predict cytomegalovirus infection status. A later analysis re-analyzed previously published TCR beta repertoires from 550 to 700 donors and added high-resolution HLA genotyping to study TCR occurrence patterns. In the later analysis, no new phenotypic data were used to find candidate immune exposures; instead, reliance was placed on TCR beta sequences and their occurrence across donors. To decide whether each TCR beta V gene segment behaved as functional or pseudogenic, an earlier analysis of some 580 of the donors relied on high-throughput TCR beta sequencing. Donor age, sex, ethnicity and CMV serostatus were compiled alongside the repertoire data. Genome-wide SNP genotypes for about 60% of the roughly 670 donors were used in a later genetic analysis, which treated that subset as a discovery cohort. Every discovery cohort repertoire had been produced on one sequencing platform. HLA typing covered class I and class II loci at four-digit resolution. The number of typed donors differed by locus: roughly 629-630 for A, B, C, DRB1 and DQB1; 500 to 550 for DQA1; roughly 600 for DPA1; and around 450 for DPB1. Four to six DR-DQ haplotypes were handled as single units for association and clustering because linkage in the cohort was strong. On average, roughly 250,000 unique TCR beta nucleotide sequences were sequenced per donor among fewer than 500 genotyped donors of the cohort, with roughly 20% of those sequences being non-productive. The research as a whole found: Most TCR sequences were observed very rarely across donors, whereas some public TCRs were present in many individuals. In a later analysis, HLA-associated TCR beta chains showed more clonal expansion and lower generation probabilities than non-associated chains that were equally common. According to a later analysis, TCR association rates differed among HLA loci, with DRB1 alleles showing the most associated TCRs and HLA-C alleles showing the fewest. V-gene and J-gene trimming of TCR beta chains was associated with a missense DCLRE1C variant in a later genetic analysis, and the association was replicated in an independent cohort. Because the 87-base-pair reads could not distinguish some IMGT-functional V segments, including TRBV6-2 and TRBV6-3, those segments were excluded. Roughly uniform sequencing depth across donors was assumed in presence/absence analyses, although this assumption may not hold. Because counts were too low, roughly 16 rarely observed V segments, including chromosome 9 orphons, were left out of the earlier analysis of 500 to 750 of the donors. According to a later analysis, most CMV-associated TCR beta chains appeared to be HLA-restricted, and the HLA associations seemed to be driven largely by CMV exposure. Cytomegalovirus status was reported to be diagnosed by the classifier with high specificity and sensitivity in both the original and validation cohorts. Correlated functional status among segregating V segments might reflect linkage disequilibrium, but an unknown experimental factor could not be ruled out. This cohort had only TCR beta chains sequenced, and the lack of alpha or paired-chain data limited which features could be detected. Compared with the 666-donor mean, donors in an Asian-associated ancestry cluster had fewer N-insertions in productive TCRs, according to a later genetic analysis. When HLA alleles, especially DR and DQ, strongly co-occurred, TCR associations were difficult to assign to individual alleles. The study gave a list of about 150 TCR beta chains associated with cytomegalovirus. For the cohort, immune exposure information was limited to CMV serostatus. According to the authors, the approach could potentially be generalized to other disease states and immunological phenotypes. A further reported finding was that TCR beta sequences accurately predicted the HLA-A and HLA-B alleles for most subjects in the first cohort. In vitro tests confirmed that a few of the cytomegalovirus-associated TCR beta chains recognize cytomegalovirus antigens. Several of the top co-occurrence clusters appeared to be linked to parvovirus B19, influenza, CMV and Epstein-Barr virus, according to a later analysis. Because HLA typing was unavailable for some donors at each locus, only the typed subset was used in association tests. A cluster of highly shared sequence variants was judged likely to represent a technical artifact of the sequencing pipeline. At a false discovery rate of 0.05, a later analysis linked 15,000 to 20,000 TCR beta sequences to specific HLA alleles. In an earlier analysis of around 600 of the donors, most TCR beta V segments appeared in productive rearrangements about 87% or about 30% of the time, broadly matching IMGT annotations.

A remark on this clone: The antigen this receptor binds is unknown. Base quality data are lacking; no much larger clone is found one base away.

Library generation was performed with the immunoSEQ multiplex PCR assay. A mixture of 60 forward primers for TCR Vbeta segments and 13 reverse primers for TCR Jbeta segments was used in the multiplex PCR. A multiplex PCR assay on genomic DNA amplified the CDR3 region of rearranged TCR beta genes. The amplified TCR beta libraries were sequenced on the Illumina HiSeq System as 87-base-pair reads. As for how the authors treated the data: Across the 600 to 700 repertoires, a later analysis counted about 81 million unique TCR beta chains, 9 million to 14 million of which were shared by at least two donors. Raw reads were error-corrected and collapsed into unique sequences by a nearest-neighbor algorithm in which closely related sequences were merged to remove PCR and sequencing errors. V, D and J gene segments were assigned by aligning CDR3 sequences to IMGT reference sequences. For a sequence to be retained, a match of at least six nucleotides to both a V gene segment and a J gene segment was required. Rearrangements were classified as productive when the CDR3 lacked stop codons and remained in frame with V and J, and all other rearrangements were classified as non-productive. Following IMGT convention, CDR3 was defined as the stretch from the second conserved V-encoded cysteine up to the conserved J-encoded phenylalanine. The earlier analysis of approximately 590 of the donors excluded any sequence lacking an unambiguous match to a single V gene segment. In an earlier analysis of 587 of the donors, V segments were called functional above 56.7% productive rearrangements and were called segregating when the between-donor standard deviation exceeded 5%. To diagnose cytomegalovirus status from the catalog of TCR beta chain sequences, a statistical classification framework was built. A later analysis assigned V and J genes by comparing TCR nucleotide sequences with IMGT/GENE-DB human TR gene sequences. Using the TCRdist pipeline, a later analysis assigned CDR3 sequences along with most-parsimonious VDJ recombination scenarios. In a later analysis, each TCR beta chain was defined by its CDR3 amino acid sequence together with its V-gene family, and reads without a unique V-gene family were excluded. In a later analysis, approximately 590 highly shared, low-generation-probability nucleotide sequences were removed to address suspected cross-contamination and a sequencing artifact. For each public chain, a later analysis derived a clonal expansion index from normalized ranks of inferred template counts within each repertoire. In a later analysis, generation probabilities were computed with a VDJ recombination model fitted to out-of-frame rearrangements, and the resulting probabilities were checked against IGoR. A later analysis scored TCR-TCR, TCR-HLA and TCR-CMV co-occurrence with hypergeometric tests, applying a repertoire-size bias correction to TCR pairs. To estimate false discovery rates, a later analysis permuted the HLA or CMV assignments 20 times. A later analysis grouped co-occurring TCRs with DBSCAN, adding TCRdist sequence similarity when clustering within HLA-allele-positive subsets. Repertoires with fewer than 30,000 or more than 120,000 public chains were left out of co-occurrence clustering, as were several repertoires with anomalous nucleotide sharing. Here the immuneACCESS table is served through TCRdb, limited to in-frame sequences with V and J called. Missing clones are a known gap in these copies; in checked studies unresolved V genes cover under half, and the rest lacks a known reason. The V and J calls and clone size were taken over from that table, and D and trimming were inferred from the DNA. The sample table lists fewer than 200,000 clones, around three quarters of them with a count of one. The top ten hold more than 3.5% of the sample.

The cohort consisted of hundreds of healthy bone marrow donors. Cohort members were all nominally healthy when sampled, although unrecorded immune exposures were likely present. The donor was CMV seropositive and was included in the group of 289 seropositive cohort members. A peripheral blood sample was collected from each donor, and TCR beta sequencing was performed on peripheral blood mononuclear cells. The Qiagen DNeasy Blood Extraction Kit was used to extract genomic DNA from the blood cell samples. The CDR3 sequence holds 15 residues, the cysteine and phenylalanine included. The entry retains the CDR3 DNA only, 45 bases that are in frame from base 1. The germline V gene specifies MNHEY as CDR1 and SVGAGI as CDR2. V is cut by 6 bases and J by 6 bases, and the space between the germline ends is 19 bases.

This clonotype was sampled from a young man in good health and CMV-seropositive. The sequencing sample was made of PBMCs. The V and J genes are TRBV6-5 and TRBJ2-3; TRBD2 could be the D gene, as 7 bases match. The CDR3 region reads CASRGRGGGPDTQYF. The DNA reads as follows: TGTGCCAGCAGGGGCCGAGGCGGGGGCCCGGATACGCAGTATTTT.